The rows below give T cell receptor beta chains drawn from one sample of a study of T cell repertoires in cytomegalovirus infection. One entry per CDR3 protein, called by TCRdb with MiXCR from the reads. The data contain around 530,000 distinct CDR3 sequences, about a quarter of them singletons. The sequenced sample consisted of PBMCs. Receptors were obtained from a human donor in good health (CMV status not recorded). Some clones in this sample may be carry-over from other donors' samples. Both conserved end residues are trimmed from each CDR3.

TRBV27	TRBJ2-7	ASRKGQGYEQY
TRBV6-5	TRBJ2-1	ASSYSGLPGTSSYNEQF
TRBV7-6	TRBJ1-1	ASSLAHNTEAF
TRBV18	TRBJ2-7	ASSTTTGVYEQY
TRBV6-1	TRBJ1-5	ASGTGGFYSNQPQH
TRBV7-2	TRBJ2-3	ASSLGSAGHSTGTDTQY
TRBV12-5	TRBJ2-5	ASGLEETQY
TRBV5-1	TRBJ2-1	ASSYGTTQNEQF
TRBV18	TRBJ2-1	ASSQGLAGVNNEQF
TRBV11-2	TRBJ1-3	ASSLAWGQKGNTIY
TRBV9	TRBJ2-4	ASSVSDSLAKNIQY
TRBV28	TRBJ1-1	ASTPWGARTEAF
TRBV7-8	TRBJ2-7	ASSSPDGHEQY
TRBV6-4	TRBJ2-1	ASSGAGMGSNEQF
TRBV6-1	TRBJ1-5	ASRDRGSQPQH
TRBV12-3/TRBV12-4	TRBJ2-3	ASSLGEATDTQY
TRBV20-1	TRBJ1-1	SARDRGQGINTEAF
TRBV24-1	TRBJ2-6	ATSDPSGSGANVLT
TRBV7-9	TRBJ1-1	ASSSPEEGNTEAF
TRBV4-1	TRBJ2-1	ASSKTSGSRNEQF
TRBV12-3/TRBV12-4	TRBJ2-1	ASLGTDFYNEQF
TRBV19	TRBJ2-3	ASTDREEDTQY
TRBV7-8	TRBJ1-3	ASRRTSRGTGNTIY
TRBV7-2	TRBJ2-3	ASSFPKGQGTDTQY
TRBV14	TRBJ2-1	ASSPDHPIYNEQF
TRBV19	TRBJ2-1	ASSISGGRTRNEQF
TRBV12-5	TRBJ2-2	ASGLVLAGVVMGTGELF
TRBV5-4	TRBJ2-1	ASSLPEPLGGNEQF
TRBV7-8	TRBJ2-2	ATPPSGAGTGELF
TRBV5-4	TRBJ2-1	ASSAPTSGRMTQF
TRBV9	TRBJ1-6	ASSATGAWGSPLH
TRBV7-2	TRBJ2-1	ASRPGTSGLYEQF
TRBV14	TRBJ2-1	ASSQDRGIYNEQF
TRBV4-3	TRBJ2-1	ASSQGDRTDNEQF
TRBV2	TRBJ2-3	ATQGLTTELTDTQY
TRBV7-2	TRBJ2-1	ASSLNKLNEQF
TRBV28	TRBJ2-1	ASSLRTASYNEQF
TRBV27	TRBJ2-1	ASSSIRKGWNNEQF
TRBV7-2	TRBJ1-1	ASRPTGGSGTEAF
TRBV29-1	TRBJ1-2	SVEDWDRERDGYT
TRBV7-9	TRBJ2-5	ASSLTGHLGTQY
TRBV12-3/TRBV12-4	TRBJ2-1	ASSVSSGNNEQF
TRBV7-3	TRBJ2-1	ASSPLAGKEQF
TRBV29-1	TRBJ1-1	SAHEGYTEAF
TRBV28	TRBJ2-4	ASSYAESGQNIQY
TRBV30	TRBJ1-1	AWGDSMNTEAF
TRBV28	TRBJ1-3	ASSPGTQAGNTIY